A selection of T cell receptor beta chains follows, all from one sample in a study of Graves' ophthalmopathy and Graves' hyperthyroidism. In TCRdb, the multiplex PCR reads were re-called with MiXCR into one record per CDR3 protein. The data contain 400,000 or so distinct CDR3 sequences, 17% of them seen just once; the ten biggest clones take up roughly 2.3%. Sequencing was performed on peripheral blood. Receptor source: an adult woman with stable Graves' hyperthyroidism. CDR3s include the opening cysteine and the closing phenylalanine or tryptophan. Fields, in order: J gene, clone size, V gene, D gene, CDR3 protein, CDR3 DNA. D genes are given only for firm matches. Not every row has a clone size; where given, it reads once, few, many or a size class.

TRBJ2-7	many	TRBV11-2	-	CASSFVGNKYEQYF	TGTGCCAGCAGCTTTGTGGGGAATAAGTACGAGCAGTACTTC
TRBJ2-1	-	TRBV10-2	TRBD2	CASSESLTAGSYNEQFF	TGCGCCAGCAGTGAGTCCTTAACAGCGGGATCTTACAATGAGCAGTTCTTC
TRBJ2-7	many	TRBV5-1	-	CASSLFPLYEQYF	TGCGCCAGCAGCTTGTTCCCACTCTACGAGCAGTACTTC
TRBJ2-2	many	TRBV19	-	CASIDGSANTGELFF	TGTGCCAGCATAGACGGTTCTGCAAACACCGGGGAGCTGTTTTTT
TRBJ2-7	many	TRBV7-8	TRBD2	CASSPGLAEGEQYF	TGTGCCAGCAGCCCCGGACTAGCTGAAGGCGAGCAGTACTTC
TRBJ2-7	many	TRBV28	-	CASSFGALQEQYF	TGTGCCAGCAGTTTTGGGGCTCTTCAGGAGCAGTACTTC
TRBJ2-7	many	TRBV12-3/TRBV12-4	TRBD1	CASSLRRDSYEQYF	TGTGCCAGCAGTTTACGCCGGGACAGCTACGAGCAGTACTTC
TRBJ2-2	many	TRBV11-2	-	CASSRIRGSGELFF	TGTGCCAGCAGCCGAATAAGGGGGTCCGGGGAGCTGTTTTTT
TRBJ2-7	-	TRBV11-1	-	CASSFPAGRGRLGTYEQYF	TGTGCCAGCAGCTTCCCGGCGGGAAGGGGTCGTTTAGGGACCTACGAGCAGTACTTC
TRBJ2-6	many	TRBV20-1	-	CSAPEKDTQGSSGANVLTF	TGCAGTGCCCCGGAAAAAGACACACAGGGCTCCTCTGGGGCCAACGTCCTGACTTTC
TRBJ1-5	-	TRBV12-3/TRBV12-4	TRBD1	CASSFSPTGSNQPQHF	TGTGCCAGCAGTTTCAGTCCGACAGGGAGCAATCAGCCCCAGCATTTT
TRBJ2-5	many	TRBV7-8	-	CASSFGRQGSVTQYF	TGTGCCAGCAGCTTTGGACGGCAGGGTTCTGTGACCCAGTACTTC
TRBJ1-1	-	TRBV6-5	TRBD1	CASSYSKRGLSEAFF	TGTGCCAGCAGTTACTCGAAAAGGGGGCTTTCAGAAGCTTTCTTT
TRBJ2-7	many	TRBV6-5	-	CASSFRGLGEQYF	TGTGCCAGCAGCTTTCGGGGGCTGGGTGAGCAGTACTTC
TRBJ2-7	-	TRBV11-2	TRBD1	CASSTRTGVDEQYF	TGTGCCAGCAGCACACGGACAGGGGTGGACGAGCAGTACTTC
TRBJ2-3	many	TRBV12-3/TRBV12-4	-	CASRGYDDTQYF	TGTGCCAGCAGGGGTTATGACGATACGCAGTATTTT
TRBJ1-6	-	TRBV4-2	TRBD1	CASSQAGQGGSPLHF	TGTGCCAGCAGCCAAGCGGGACAGGGTGGATCACCCCTCCACTTT
TRBJ2-7	many	TRBV6-5	TRBD2	CASSRETSGRLTYEQYF	TGTGCCAGCAGCCGAGAGACTAGCGGGAGACTTACTTACGAGCAGTACTTC
TRBJ2-7	many	TRBV7-2	TRBD1	CASSSGTGTREQYF	TGTGCCAGCAGTTCCGGGACAGGGACTCGGGAGCAGTACTTC
TRBJ2-5	many	TRBV7-8	-	CASSLLPGVEETQYF	TGTGCCAGCAGCTTACTGCCGGGAGTTGAAGAGACCCAGTACTTC
TRBJ1-1	many	TRBV29-1	-	CSADPGYRADTTEAFF	TGCAGCGCTGACCCTGGGTATAGGGCGGACACGACCGAAGCTTTCTTT
TRBJ2-4	-	TRBV6-2/TRBV6-3	TRBD2	CASRTGGSKNIKYF	TGTGCCAGCAGGACGGGGGGTTCCAAAAACATTAAGTACTTC
TRBJ2-2	-	TRBV5-1	TRBD2	CASSPRGGGTGELFF	TGCGCCAGCAGCCCCCGGGGGGGCGGCACCGGGGAGCTGTTTTTT
TRBJ2-4	few	TRBV13	-	CASSLDRWDKNIQYF	TGTGCCAGCAGCTTAGATCGATGGGACAAAAACATTCAGTACTTC
TRBJ2-7	-	TRBV6-2/TRBV6-3	TRBD2	CVSKGLSLNGQYF	TGTGTCAGCAAGGGACTATCATTGAACGGGCAATACTTC
TRBJ1-2	-	TRBV4-1	-	CASSQDSGGYTF	TGCGCCAGCAGTCAAGATTCAGGAGGCTACACCTTC
TRBJ2-6	few	TRBV7-3	-	CASSLTSEVSGANVLTF	TGTGCCAGCAGCTTAACGTCAGAGGTTTCGGGGGCCAACGTCCTGACTTTC
TRBJ2-7	many	TRBV7-3	-	CASSLLGPPYEQYF	TGTGCCAGCAGCTTACTCGGGCCTCCCTACGAGCAGTACTTC
TRBJ1-1	many	TRBV7-3	-	CASSLSGGGMNTEAFF	TGTGCCAGCAGCTTATCAGGTGGCGGGATGAACACTGAAGCTTTCTTT
TRBJ1-5	many	TRBV4-1	-	CASSPLGSWQPQHF	TGCGCCAGCAGCCCCCTCGGTTCATGGCAGCCCCAGCATTTT
TRBJ2-5	many	TRBV24-1	-	CATSEKTSKETQYF	TGTGCCACCAGTGAGAAGACTAGTAAAGAGACCCAGTACTTC
TRBJ2-5	many	TRBV28	-	CASSTGWGLTINQETQYF	TGTGCCAGCAGTACCGGTTGGGGACTGACTATCAACCAAGAGACCCAGTACTTC
TRBJ1-3	many	TRBV12-3/TRBV12-4	-	CASSPEWSSGNTIYF	TGTGCCAGCAGCCCCGAATGGAGCTCTGGAAACACCATATATTTT
TRBJ1-1	-	TRBV14	-	CASSHVGRGIEAFF	TGTGCCAGCAGCCACGTCGGCCGGGGAATTGAAGCTTTCTTT
TRBJ1-5	few	TRBV6-2/TRBV6-3	-	CASSYHGGGSNQPQHF	TGTGCCAGCAGTTACCATGGAGGGGGAAGCAATCAGCCCCAGCATTTT
TRBJ1-2	many	TRBV7-2	-	CASLGRGYGYTF	TGTGCCAGCCTTGGCCGGGGCTATGGCTACACCTTC
TRBJ2-5	many	TRBV15	TRBD2	CATSSDGRAGETQYF	TGTGCCACCAGCAGTGACGGGAGGGCGGGGGAGACCCAGTACTTC
TRBJ2-2	many	TRBV4-1	-	CASSQFWNTGELFF	TGCGCCAGCAGCCAATTTTGGAACACCGGGGAGCTGTTTTTT